This entry describes one TCR beta chain. As yet, its antigen is unknown. Amplification of the TCR beta CDR3 regions used RNA transcripts (as template). Second-round multiplex PCR came after a first-round RT-PCR that employed HTBI primers. TCRdb processed the multiplex PCR reads anew with MiXCR; each CDR3 protein has one entry. The sample holds over 150,000 distinct CDR3 sequences, approximately 40% seen once. The record originates from a study of Graves' ophthalmopathy and Graves' hyperthyroidism. Points from the study as a whole: A model built from 13 signatures distinguished ophthalmopathy from stable hyperthyroidism with 85% to 90% sensitivity and around 81% specificity. Blood repertoires reportedly contained most expanded thyroid clonotypes above 0.001 frequency.

This CDR3 region has 16 residues. Trimming cost V 0 bases and J 2 bases, with 13 bases left between them. From germline, CDR1 is SQVTM and CDR2 ANQGSEA. Other autoimmune diseases, uncontrolled infections, pregnancy or lactation ruled patients out of participation. Sampling approximately 11 ml of fresh peripheral blood provided the PBMCs. The specimen sequenced was peripheral blood. This chain joins TRBV29-1 and TRBJ2-2; possibly TRBD2 for D (5 bases). This sequence was found in a woman aged 40 to 50 with Graves' ophthalmopathy. CDR3 protein: CSVEEKRGLNTGELFF. The CDR3 DNA is TGCAGCGTTGAAGAGAAACGGGGATTAAACACCGGGGAGCTGTTTTTT.